This TCR beta chain was sequenced during a study of blood T cell repertoires in COVID-19. Background on the study: In each case, the material was cDNA or gDNA derived from T cells, B-cell-depleted T cells, or PBMCs.

Sequencing was performed with immunoSEQ multiplex PCR; in TCRdb, only in-frame clones are kept and a portion is missing. The sample consists of approximately 280,000 clones, approximately 91% of them appearing once. After removal of 0 bases from V and 3 bases from J, the junction contained 10 bases not matched to a gene. CDR3 length: 18 residues. The germline V gene encodes CDR1 SGHAT and CDR2 FQNNGV. The J gene is TRBJ2-1, the V gene TRBV11-2, with 8 nucleotides matching TRBD2. This TCR came from a man aged 45-65 years with acute or convalescent COVID-19. Source material: peripheral blood. CDR3 loop: CASSLDRSGGGLYNEQFF. CDR3 DNA: TGTGCCAGCAGCTTAGATCGGAGCGGGGGCGGCCTCTACAATGAGCAGTTCTTC.